The T cell receptor beta chain under discussion was sequenced for a study of PD-1 blockade in classical Hodgkin lymphoma. A note on this clone: Its matching antigen is unknown.

Produced via immunoSEQ multiplex PCR; TCRdb's table is partial and in-frame only. The repertoire consists of about 36,000 clones, with 60% to 80% occurring once and the leading ten covering 11% to 15%. V lost 2 bases and J lost 5, with 7 bases in between. Germline V gene data show CDR1 as SGHNT and CDR2 as YYREEE (reference sequence). The CDR3 extends over 13 amino acids. Study-wide results and caveats: Reports described newly diagnosed patients as having lower baseline TCR diversity than healthy donors.

There was relapse after autologous stem cell transplantation in every patient, and there was variation in brentuximab vedotin exposure. Best responses were complete response, partial response or progressive disease. This rearrangement joins TRBV5-4 to TRBJ2-2; D call uncertain. Sequenced here: peripheral blood mononuclear cells (PBMCs), sampled before the second cycle of nivolumab. This clonotype was obtained from a human donor with classical Hodgkin lymphoma. The CDR3 DNA reads TGTGCCAGCAGCTTTCGTCGAACCGGGGAGCTGTTTTTT. Amino acids: CASSFRRTGELFF. Based on the CDR3 plus reference TRBV5-4 and TRBJ2-2, the full variable domain is ETGVTQSPTHLIKTRGQQVTLRCSSQSGHNTVSWYQQALGQGPQFIFQYYREEENGRGNFPPRFSGLQFPNYSSELNVNALELDDSALYLCASSFRRTGELFFGEGSRLTVL.